This T cell receptor beta chain stems from a study of shared T cell receptors in the human thymus. This CDR3 contains 21 residues. V lost 5 bases, J lost 0 bases, and 16 bases stayed unmatched. Germline loops: CDR1 SGHVS, CDR2 FNYEAQ. Libraries were prepared by immunoSEQ multiplex PCR; TCRdb keeps only in-frame clonotypes and omits some of them. The sample yields about 500,000 clones, 75% to 80% seen once. In addition, the sample was reused for a study of human thymus T cells. This second study notes: Thymic resections from corrective heart surgery supplied the tissue. Seemingly biased V and J gene usage marked thymic and blood repertoires.

Specimen: thymocytes. The chain employs TRBV7-6 and TRBJ2-6; 10 nucleotides line up with TRBD1. The receptor was isolated from a boy younger than two with a congenital heart defect. The CDR3 region is CASSPRQGALPLFSGANVLTF. The CDR3 region has the DNA TGTGCCAGCAGCCCGAGACAGGGGGCGCTACCCTTATTCTCTGGGGCCAACGTCCTGACTTTC.